The next 21 T cell receptor beta chains were all read from a single sample in a study of CD8 T cells in ankylosing spondylitis. From the 5' RACE reads, TCRdb called clonotypes with MiXCR, one entry per CDR3 protein. Here the sample spans hundreds of thousands of distinct CDR3 sequences, 20% to 25% being singletons. Sequencing was performed on blood, either unsorted or a sorted T cell fraction (not recorded which). The receptors derive from a male donor with ankylosing spondylitis or in good health (not recorded which).

This clonotype has only a few counts. The gene calls are TRBV7-9 and TRBJ2-2, with D hard to call. The V gene lost 4 bases and the J gene lost 2 bases, with 14 bases spanning the gap. This CDR3 contains 16 residues. The germline gives CDR1 SEHNR, CDR2 FQNEAQ (reference sequence). The chain's CDR3 is CASSSTASDNTGELFF. The CDR3 nucleotides read TGTGCCAGCAGCTCGACGGCGTCAGACAACACCGGGGAGCTGTTTTTT.

J is TRBJ2-1 and V is TRBV5-6; either TRBD1 or TRBD2 may supply D (5 bases each). CDR3 size: 17 residues. Germline lookup yields CDR1 SGHDT and CDR2 YYEEEE. The V and J ends lost 2 bases and 0 bases respectively, with 15 bases between them. CDR3 sequence reads: CASSFGAGPSSYNEQFF. The DNA for the CDR3 is TGTGCCAGCAGCTTCGGGGCTGGGCCAAGCTCCTACAATGAGCAGTTCTTC.

V and J are TRBV12-3 or TRBV12-4 and TRBJ2-7; 7 bases match TRBD2. This CDR3 has 13 residues. V shed 7 bases and J 3 bases; nucleotides not matched to a gene: 6. CDR3 coding DNA: TGTGCCAGCACCACTGGACTAGACTACGAGCAGTACTTC. As protein: CASTTGLDYEQYF.

The chain employs TRBV11-3 and TRBJ2-1; the match to TRBD2 covers 10 bases. The CDR3 is 14 residues long. The germline V gene has CDR1 SGHNT and CDR2 YENEEA. Germline trimming cut 3 bases from V and 11 bases from J; bases unmatched to any gene: 7. The CDR3 is CASSLSSGGDKQFF. CDR3 sequence (DNA): TGTGCCAGCAGCTTGTCTAGCGGGGGCGATAAGCAGTTCTTC.

The rearrangement joins TRBV28 to TRBJ2-6; D gene uncertain. CDR3 length: 16 amino acids. Germline-derived CDR1 and CDR2 are MDHEN and SYDVKM. With 3 bases removed from V and 0 bases from J, the gap between germline ends came to 9 bases. DNA for the CDR3: TGTGCCAGCAGTTTCTATTTCCGCTCTGGGGCCAACGTCCTGACTTTC. Translation gives CASSFYFRSGANVLTF.

The chain couples TRBV14 to TRBJ2-2; 10 bases align to TRBD1. V shed 2 bases and J 3 bases; nucleotides not matched to a gene: 3. CDR1 is SGHDN, CDR2 FVKESK, per germline. This CDR3 is 16 amino acids long. The CDR3 protein is CASSQPGQGYTGELFF. CDR3 DNA sequence: TGTGCCAGCAGCCAACCGGGACAGGGGTACACCGGGGAGCTGTTTTTT. The complete variable domain, with remaining parts taken from reference TRBV14 and TRBJ2-2, reads EAGVTQFPSHSVIEKGQTVTLRCDPISGHDNLYWYRRVMGKEIKFLLHFVKESKQDESGMPNNRFLAERTGGTYSTLKVQPAELEDSGVYFCASSQPGQGYTGELFFGEGSRLTVL.

In its sample, this clonotype was seen a few times. This chain connects TRBV4-1 to TRBJ1-1, with a weak D call TRBD1 (5 bases). Germline V gene lookup returns CDR1 MGHRA and CDR2 YSYEKL. This CDR3 region has 12 residues. Deletions cut 3 bases from V and 10 bases from J, with 12 bases between. The CDR3 DNA reads as TGCGCCAGCAGCCAGAGGGGCAGCGCAGCTTTCTTT. It specifies CASSQRGSAAFF.

About this clonotype itself: A read error may produce the germline difference seen at one junction end. The V gene is TRBV6-1, the J gene TRBJ2-1; D not certain. The CDR3 consists of 12 residues. Germline CDR1 is MNHNS and CDR2 is SASEGT. CDR3 sequence: CAGSTYYNEQFF. CDR3 DNA: TGTGCCGGCAGTACGTACTACAATGAGCAGTTCTTC.

The V gene is TRBV12-3 or TRBV12-4, the J gene TRBJ1-6; D perhaps matches TRBD1 (5 bases). V lost 3 bases and J 2 bases, leaving 8 bases between the germline ends. The CDR3 spans 15 residues. The CDR3 region has the DNA TGTGCCAGCAGTTTCCCGGGGCCCTATAATTCACCCCTCCACTTT. It is translated as CASSFPGPYNSPLHF.

V gene TRBV6-5 combines with J gene TRBJ2-1; D remains unclear. Trimming took 2 bases from V and 6 from J, leaving 8 bases between them. The CDR3 has 13 residues. Germline CDR1 and CDR2: MNHEY and SVGAGI. The CDR3 DNA reads as TGTGCCAGCAGTTACGACTCACCCAATGAGCAGTTCTTC. It yields the protein CASSYDSPNEQFF.

V usage is TRBV4-1 and J usage is TRBJ1-6; no definite D call. V was cut by 4 bases and J by 6 bases, with 16 bases left in between. CDR1 MGHRA and CDR2 YSYEKL come from the germline V gene. CDR3 size: 16 residues. This CDR3 reads CASSPPAHRANSPLHF. CDR3 nucleotides: TGCGCCAGCAGCCCCCCCGCCCATCGTGCTAATTCACCCCTCCACTTT.

The rearrangement joins TRBV6-1 to TRBJ1-2, with D perhaps TRBD1 (5 bases). Germline V gene data show CDR1 as MNHNS and CDR2 as SASEGT. CDR3 length: 17 amino acids. The ends were cut back, 2 bases at V and 0 bases at J, with 16 bases in the middle. The CDR3 DNA follows: TGTGCCAGCAGTGAAACCATACTTCAGACAGCTAACTATGGCTACACCTTC. Residues: CASSETILQTANYGYTF.

V and J are TRBV12-3 or TRBV12-4 and TRBJ2-3; TRBD2 matches 11 bases. V lost 5 bases to trimming and J lost 3 bases; unmatched junction nucleotides: 10. This CDR3 is built from 17 residues. Written as DNA, the CDR3 is TGTGCCAGCAGTCACTCCGGGGGACTAGCGGTTACAGATACGCAGTATTTT. Its protein is CASSHSGGLAVTDTQYF.

This clonotype came up a few times. The chain joins TRBV5-5 to TRBJ2-2; TRBD2 might be the D (5 bases). The CDR3 extends over 13 amino acids. CDR1 SGHKS and CDR2 YYEKEE come from the germline V gene (reference sequence). Trimming left V 7 bases short and J 5 bases short, with 12 bases between. CDR3 nucleotides: TGTGCCAGCGAAACAGCGGCTACCGGGGAGCTGTTTTTT. This gives the protein CASETAATGELFF.

V usage is TRBV20-1 and J usage is TRBJ2-1; TRBD1 matches 10 bases. This CDR3 is built from 16 residues. Trimming cost V 0 bases and J 7 bases; bases outside gene matches: 9. CDR1 and CDR2 (germline): DFQATT, SNEGSKA (reference sequence). The CDR3 is CSARDMGQGNRNEQFF. DNA of the CDR3: TGCAGTGCTAGAGATATGGGACAGGGGAATAGGAATGAGCAGTTCTTC.

This rearrangement joins TRBV11-2 to TRBJ1-5; TRBD1 matches at 7 bases. The CDR3 is 17 amino acids. Germline CDR1 reads SGHAT; CDR2 reads FQNNGV. V trimming: 0 bases; J trimming: 0 bases; junction bases outside the gene matches: 5. CDR3 loop: CASSLDLGTVSNQPQHF. DNA of the CDR3: TGTGCCAGCAGCTTAGACCTCGGGACAGTTAGCAATCAGCCCCAGCATTTT.

This clonotype was seen a few times. The chain carries TRBV7-9 and TRBJ2-1, with D possibly matching TRBD2 (5 bases). The V and J ends lost 4 bases and 3 bases respectively, with 13 bases between them. The CDR3 spans 15 residues. Germline loops: CDR1 SEHNR, CDR2 FQNEAQ (reference sequence). This chain's CDR3 is CASSSLPRDYNEQFF. The CDR3 DNA is TGTGCCAGCAGCTCACTACCACGGGACTACAATGAGCAGTTCTTC.

V and J are TRBV12-3 or TRBV12-4 and TRBJ1-1; D is ambiguous. The CDR3 is 12 residues long. Trimming pared 3 bases from V and 6 bases from J, leaving 8 bases between. CDR3 sequence reads: CASSLGDPEAFF. The DNA for the CDR3 is TGTGCCAGCAGTTTGGGTGATCCTGAAGCTTTCTTT.

The J gene is TRBJ2-7, the V gene TRBV4-1; 7 nucleotides line up with TRBD1. J gave up 2 bases and V 3 bases, and 10 bases lay outside the gene matches. Per germline, CDR1 MGHRA and CDR2 YSYEKL. The length of the CDR3 is 16 residues. The CDR3, as DNA: TGCGCCAGCAGCCAGGCTACAGGGGCGCGGACCTACGAGCAGTACTTC. Protein: CASSQATGARTYEQYF.

This clonotype was recorded many times. V usage is TRBV12-3 or TRBV12-4 and J usage is TRBJ2-1; 11 bases agree with TRBD2. V lost 7 bases to trimming and J lost 3 bases; unmatched junction nucleotides: 2. This CDR3 region has 14 residues. The CDR3 loop reads CASNLAGGYNEQFF. CDR3 DNA sequence: TGTGCCAGCAACCTAGCGGGGGGCTACAATGAGCAGTTCTTC.

This clonotype was seen only a few times. The rearrangement joins TRBV9 to TRBJ2-1, with a tentative D call TRBD2 (6 bases). Trimming removed 4 bases at V and 0 bases at J, with 20 bases between. The CDR3 consists of 18 residues. The germline V gene has CDR1 SGDLS and CDR2 YYNGEE. The CDR3 DNA reads TGTGCCAGCAGCACCCCCCTGCGGGACTTCTTCTCCTACAATGAGCAGTTCTTC. It is translated as CASSTPLRDFFSYNEQFF.